This is a list of T cell receptor beta chains from one sample in a study of vaccination effects on CD4 cells after COVID-19. Their antigens remain unidentified. Data came from immunoSEQ multiplex PCR; TCRdb stores just in-frame clones and leaves some out. The sample includes some 61,000 clones, under 80% of them seen just once. The sample here was CD4+ T cells from PBMCs cultured with HCoV-OC43 spike peptides, taken after COVID-19 vaccination. These receptors were collected from a human donor who received a COVID-19 vaccine. Each CDR3 is given without its conserved first and last residue.

V gene: TRBV5-4
J gene: TRBJ2-3
CDR3 protein: ASSLLSGGRTDTQY

V gene: TRBV4-1
J gene: TRBJ2-3
CDR3 protein: ASKQDENLVSDTQY

V gene: TRBV2
J gene: TRBJ2-5
CDR3 protein: ASRRAEETQY

V gene: TRBV3-1/TRBV3-2
J gene: TRBJ2-1
CDR3 protein: ASSQGASGGIGEQF

V gene: TRBV7-9
J gene: TRBJ2-1
CDR3 protein: ASSLLAGSYNEQF

V gene: TRBV18
J gene: TRBJ1-1
CDR3 protein: ASSSPGNTEAF

V gene: TRBV30
J gene: TRBJ2-3
CDR3 protein: AWSNGQGGDTQY

V gene: TRBV3-1/TRBV3-2
J gene: TRBJ1-3
CDR3 protein: ASSQEGLTGLSGNTIY

V gene: TRBV5-1
J gene: TRBJ2-1
CDR3 protein: ASSPDRAIEQF

V gene: TRBV29-1
J gene: TRBJ1-1
CDR3 protein: SAGGGMNTEAF

V gene: TRBV5-5
J gene: TRBJ1-5
CDR3 protein: ASSPTEDNQPQH

V gene: TRBV9
J gene: TRBJ2-2
CDR3 protein: ASSERTNTGELF

V gene: TRBV4-3
J gene: TRBJ2-4
CDR3 protein: ASSQAYGTSGGKNIQY

V gene: TRBV6-5
J gene: TRBJ2-3
CDR3 protein: ASSHLAGGGDTQY

V gene: TRBV24-1
J gene: TRBJ2-5
CDR3 protein: ATSSGGAETQY

V gene: TRBV7-2
J gene: TRBJ2-5
CDR3 protein: ASSQGLAGQETQY

V gene: TRBV28
J gene: TRBJ1-3
CDR3 protein: ASSNPIGASGNTIY

V gene: TRBV2
J gene: TRBJ2-4
CDR3 protein: ASTEQSGAKNIQY

V gene: TRBV6-1
J gene: TRBJ1-2
CDR3 protein: ASSEGWGIYGYT

V gene: TRBV28
J gene: TRBJ1-5
CDR3 protein: ASSLYRSFQPQH

V gene: TRBV12-3/TRBV12-4
J gene: TRBJ2-5
CDR3 protein: ASRRGAVETQY

V gene: TRBV27
J gene: TRBJ1-6
CDR3 protein: ASRPVPSTGTGLD

V gene: TRBV3-1/TRBV3-2
J gene: TRBJ2-3
CDR3 protein: ASSLHGADTQY

V gene: TRBV7-2
J gene: TRBJ2-1
CDR3 protein: ASSTDRNNEQF

V gene: TRBV5-1
J gene: TRBJ1-2
CDR3 protein: ASSLDSFNYGYT

V gene: TRBV7-2
J gene: TRBJ2-1
CDR3 protein: ASSPDRGRYNEQF

V gene: TRBV6-6
J gene: TRBJ1-4
CDR3 protein: ATMDRGRLGNEKLF

V gene: TRBV27
J gene: TRBJ2-1
CDR3 protein: ASSLPPLGLPTNEQF

V gene: TRBV7-9
J gene: TRBJ1-2
CDR3 protein: ASSLQQGGDGYT

V gene: TRBV6-2/TRBV6-3
J gene: TRBJ1-5
CDR3 protein: ASSYSRVGASNQPQH

V gene: TRBV19
J gene: TRBJ1-2
CDR3 protein: ASSIRQDWVTGEVGYT

V gene: TRBV19
J gene: TRBJ1-6
CDR3 protein: ASKIHGYNSPLH

V gene: TRBV27
J gene: TRBJ1-1
CDR3 protein: ASTPRNGEAF

V gene: TRBV3-1/TRBV3-2
J gene: TRBJ1-2
CDR3 protein: ASSPRQGADYGYT

V gene: TRBV5-1
J gene: TRBJ1-6
CDR3 protein: ASSSDYLNSPLH

V gene: TRBV6-6
J gene: TRBJ2-2
CDR3 protein: ASSYPPGWDTGELF

V gene: TRBV24-1
J gene: TRBJ2-3
CDR3 protein: AIGSGGRADTQY

V gene: TRBV7-2
J gene: TRBJ1-5
CDR3 protein: ASSYRTGTGGENQPQH

V gene: TRBV7-9
J gene: TRBJ1-1
CDR3 protein: ASSFLTGTEAF

V gene: TRBV18
J gene: TRBJ1-1
CDR3 protein: ASSPFRGGLTYIGWNTEAF

V gene: TRBV18
J gene: TRBJ2-1
CDR3 protein: ASSLLTVDYNEQF

V gene: TRBV27
J gene: TRBJ1-1
CDR3 protein: ASSEPGSMNTEAF

V gene: TRBV5-6
J gene: TRBJ1-2
CDR3 protein: ASSSFHLTGGAGYT

V gene: TRBV4-1
J gene: TRBJ2-2
CDR3 protein: ASSQAGRRGELF

V gene: TRBV7-2
J gene: TRBJ2-3
CDR3 protein: ASSSYLNTDTQY

V gene: TRBV18
J gene: TRBJ2-2
CDR3 protein: ASTDGTGLAGELF

V gene: TRBV18
J gene: TRBJ1-5
CDR3 protein: ASSPGRNQPQH

V gene: TRBV5-6
J gene: TRBJ2-1
CDR3 protein: ASSRTTSGGNNEQF

V gene: TRBV6-5
J gene: TRBJ1-6
CDR3 protein: ASSFRGPMNSPLH

V gene: TRBV10-1
J gene: TRBJ2-4
CDR3 protein: ASSEGGPGIQY

V gene: TRBV28
J gene: TRBJ2-5
CDR3 protein: ASRGGIALGRLY

V gene: TRBV4-1
J gene: TRBJ1-2
CDR3 protein: ASSRIRQGNYGYT

V gene: TRBV7-9
J gene: TRBJ2-5
CDR3 protein: ASKRGQQETQY

V gene: TRBV6-5
J gene: TRBJ1-4
CDR3 protein: ASSRTGKANEKLF

V gene: TRBV5-1
J gene: TRBJ1-1
CDR3 protein: ASSLALGGNTEAF

V gene: TRBV4-3
J gene: TRBJ1-2
CDR3 protein: ASSQDYSNYGYT

V gene: TRBV11-1
J gene: TRBJ1-4
CDR3 protein: ASSLGTGDGEKLF

V gene: TRBV11-2
J gene: TRBJ1-1
CDR3 protein: ASTLTAGGNTEAF